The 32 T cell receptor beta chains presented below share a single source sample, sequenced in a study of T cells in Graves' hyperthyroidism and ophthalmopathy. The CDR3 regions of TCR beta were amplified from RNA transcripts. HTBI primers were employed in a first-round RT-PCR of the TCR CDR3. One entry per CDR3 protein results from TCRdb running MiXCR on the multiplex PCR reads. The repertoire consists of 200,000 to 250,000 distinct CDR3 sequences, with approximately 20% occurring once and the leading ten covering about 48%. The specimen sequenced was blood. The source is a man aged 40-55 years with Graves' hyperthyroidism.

The CDR3 sequence: CASSPGPSGSSYEQYF. The CDR3 DNA reads as TGTGCCAGCAGTCCTGGGCCTAGCGGGTCCTCCTACGAGCAGTACTTC. This rearrangement joins TRBV6-1 to TRBJ2-7; TRBD2 aligns across 8 bases. Germline V lookup: CDR1 MNHNS, CDR2 SASEGT. CDR3 length: 16 residues. V lost 5 bases, J lost 0 bases, and 9 bases stayed unmatched.

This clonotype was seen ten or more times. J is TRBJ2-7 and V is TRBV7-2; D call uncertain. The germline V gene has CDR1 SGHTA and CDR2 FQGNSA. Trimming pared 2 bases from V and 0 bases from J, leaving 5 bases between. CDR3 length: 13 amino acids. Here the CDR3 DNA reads TGTGCCAGCAGCTTACACATCTCCTACGAGCAGTACTTC. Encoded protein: CASSLHISYEQYF.

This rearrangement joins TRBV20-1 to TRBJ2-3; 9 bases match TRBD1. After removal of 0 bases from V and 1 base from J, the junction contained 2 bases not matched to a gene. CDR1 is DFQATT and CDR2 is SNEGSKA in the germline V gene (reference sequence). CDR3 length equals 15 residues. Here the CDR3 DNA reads TGCAGTGCTAGAGAATGGGACAGGGGCACAGATACGCAGTATTTT. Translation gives CSAREWDRGTDTQYF.

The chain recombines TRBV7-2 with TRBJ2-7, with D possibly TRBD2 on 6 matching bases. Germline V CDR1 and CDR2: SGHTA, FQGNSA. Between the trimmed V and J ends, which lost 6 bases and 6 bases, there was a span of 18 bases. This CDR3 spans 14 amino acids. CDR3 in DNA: TGTGCCAGCAGTGGTGGGACCGTGGGGGGCGAGCAGTACTTC. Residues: CASSGGTVGGEQYF.

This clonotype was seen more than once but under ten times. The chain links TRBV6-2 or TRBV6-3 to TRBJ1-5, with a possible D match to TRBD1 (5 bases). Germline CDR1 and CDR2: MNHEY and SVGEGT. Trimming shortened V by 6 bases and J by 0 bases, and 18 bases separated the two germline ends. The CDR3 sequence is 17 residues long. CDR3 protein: CASSQGQGYLSNQPQHF. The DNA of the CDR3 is TGTGCCAGCAGCCAAGGGCAGGGCTACCTTAGCAATCAGCCCCAGCATTTT.

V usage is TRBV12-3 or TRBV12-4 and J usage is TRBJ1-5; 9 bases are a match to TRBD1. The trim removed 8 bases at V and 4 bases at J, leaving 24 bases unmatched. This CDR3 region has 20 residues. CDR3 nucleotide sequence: TGTGCCAGCGGTAGGACAGGGGCGTTACAAAGAGGTCCCGAAAATCAGCCCCAGCATTTT. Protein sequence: CASGRTGALQRGPENQPQHF.

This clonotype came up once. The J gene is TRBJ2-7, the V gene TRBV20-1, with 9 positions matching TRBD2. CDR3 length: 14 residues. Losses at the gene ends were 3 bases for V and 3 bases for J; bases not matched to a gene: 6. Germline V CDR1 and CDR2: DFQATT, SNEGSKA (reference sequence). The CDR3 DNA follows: TGCAGTGCTAGGATAGCGGGAGAAATCTACGAGCAGTACTTC. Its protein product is CSARIAGEIYEQYF.

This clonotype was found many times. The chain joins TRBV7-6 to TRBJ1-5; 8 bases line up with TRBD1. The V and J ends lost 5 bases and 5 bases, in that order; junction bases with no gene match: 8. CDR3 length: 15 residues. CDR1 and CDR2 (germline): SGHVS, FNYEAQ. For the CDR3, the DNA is TGTGCCAGCAGCCCAGGACAGGGTGAGGATCAGCCCCAGCATTTT. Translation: CASSPGQGEDQPQHF. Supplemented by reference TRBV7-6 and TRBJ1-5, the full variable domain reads GAGVSQSPRYKVTKRGQDVALRCDPISGHVSLYWYRQALGQGPEFLTYFNYEAQQDKSGLPNDRFSAERPEGSISTLTIQRTEQRDSAMYRCASSPGQGEDQPQHFGDGTRLSIL.

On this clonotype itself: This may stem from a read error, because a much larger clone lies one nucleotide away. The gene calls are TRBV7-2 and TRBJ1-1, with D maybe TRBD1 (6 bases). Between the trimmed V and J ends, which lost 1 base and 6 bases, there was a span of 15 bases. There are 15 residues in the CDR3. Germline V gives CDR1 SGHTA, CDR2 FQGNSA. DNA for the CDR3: TGTGCCAGCAGCTTAGTATGGGGGGCGGTAGCTGAAGCTTTCTTT. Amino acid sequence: CASSLVWGAVAEAFF.

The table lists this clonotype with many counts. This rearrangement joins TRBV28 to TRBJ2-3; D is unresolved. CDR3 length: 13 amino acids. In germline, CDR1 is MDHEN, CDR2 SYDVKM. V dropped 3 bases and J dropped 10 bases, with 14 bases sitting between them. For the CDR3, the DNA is TGTGCCAGCAGTTTGAGTTCATCCGGCTCGCAGTATTTT. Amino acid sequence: CASSLSSSGSQYF.

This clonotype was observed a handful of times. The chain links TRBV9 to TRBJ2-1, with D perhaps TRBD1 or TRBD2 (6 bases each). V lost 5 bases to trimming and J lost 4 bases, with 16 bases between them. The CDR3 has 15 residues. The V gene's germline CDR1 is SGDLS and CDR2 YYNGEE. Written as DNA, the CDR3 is TGTGCCAGCAGTCAAGGGGGGTCGGGGTACAATGAGCAGTTCTTC. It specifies CASSQGGSGYNEQFF.

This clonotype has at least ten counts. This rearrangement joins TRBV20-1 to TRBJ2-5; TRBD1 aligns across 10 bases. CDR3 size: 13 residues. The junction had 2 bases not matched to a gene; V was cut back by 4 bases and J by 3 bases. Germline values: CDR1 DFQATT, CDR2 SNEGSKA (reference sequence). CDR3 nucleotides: TGCAGTGCTACCGGGACAGGGGAAGAGACCCAGTACTTC. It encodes CSATGTGEETQYF.

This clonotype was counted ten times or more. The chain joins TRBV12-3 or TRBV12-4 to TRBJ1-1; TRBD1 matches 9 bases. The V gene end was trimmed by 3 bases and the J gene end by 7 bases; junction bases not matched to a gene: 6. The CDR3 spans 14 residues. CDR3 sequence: CASSFRQGVGEAFF. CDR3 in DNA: TGTGCCAGCAGTTTTAGACAGGGGGTTGGTGAAGCTTTCTTT.

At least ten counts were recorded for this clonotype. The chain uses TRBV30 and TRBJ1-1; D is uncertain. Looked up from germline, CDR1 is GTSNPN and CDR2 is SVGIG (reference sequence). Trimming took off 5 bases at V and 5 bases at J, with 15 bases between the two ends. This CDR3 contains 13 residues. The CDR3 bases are TGTGCCTGGGCGGGATCGGGAGGGACTGAAGCTTTCTTT. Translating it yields CAWAGSGGTEAFF.

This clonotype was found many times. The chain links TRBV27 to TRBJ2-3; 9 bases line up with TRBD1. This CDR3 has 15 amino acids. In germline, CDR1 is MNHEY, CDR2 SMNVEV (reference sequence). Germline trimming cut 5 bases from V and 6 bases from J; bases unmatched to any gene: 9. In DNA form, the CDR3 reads TGTGCCAGCAGTCCGAGGACAGGGGAGGGGGATACGCAGTATTTT. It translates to CASSPRTGEGDTQYF.

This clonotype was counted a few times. In DNA, the CDR3 is TGTGCCAGCAGCGTAAGGGGCCTAGGAGGGGGCACTGAGCAGTTCTTC. Its translation is CASSVRGLGGGTEQFF. V gene TRBV9 combines with J gene TRBJ2-1; tentative D call: TRBD1 (7 bases). This CDR3 is 16 amino acids long. The ends were cut back, 1 base at V and 9 bases at J, with 20 bases in the middle. Germline CDR1 reads SGDLS; CDR2 reads YYNGEE.

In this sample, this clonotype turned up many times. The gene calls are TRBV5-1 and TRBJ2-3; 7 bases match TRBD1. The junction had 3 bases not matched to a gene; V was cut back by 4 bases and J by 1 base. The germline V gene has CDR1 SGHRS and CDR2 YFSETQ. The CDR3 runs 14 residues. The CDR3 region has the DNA TGCGCCAGCAGCCCTACAGGGGGCACAGATACGCAGTATTTT. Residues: CASSPTGGTDTQYF.

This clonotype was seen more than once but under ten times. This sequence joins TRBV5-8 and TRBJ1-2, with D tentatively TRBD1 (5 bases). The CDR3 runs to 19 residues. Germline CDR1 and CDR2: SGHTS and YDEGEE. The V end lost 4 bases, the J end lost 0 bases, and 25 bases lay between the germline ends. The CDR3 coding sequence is TGTGCCAGCAGCCAACCCGCGAGGGGACGCTACCGTTCTAACTATGGCTACACCTTC. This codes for CASSQPARGRYRSNYGYTF.

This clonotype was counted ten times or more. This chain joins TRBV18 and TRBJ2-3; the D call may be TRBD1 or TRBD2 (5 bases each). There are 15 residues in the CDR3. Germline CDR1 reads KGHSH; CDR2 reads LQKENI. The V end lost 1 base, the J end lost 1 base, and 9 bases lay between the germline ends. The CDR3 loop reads CASSPRQGGTDTQYF. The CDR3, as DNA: TGTGCCAGCTCACCACGGCAGGGAGGCACAGATACGCAGTATTTT.

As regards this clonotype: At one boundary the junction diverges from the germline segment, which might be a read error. CDR3 sequence: CASSPGSGGSSYNEQLF. The CDR3 nucleotides read TGTGCCAGCAGCCCGGGGAGCGGAGGGAGCTCCTACAATGAGCAGCTCTTC. The genes are TRBV7-3 and TRBJ2-1; maybe TRBD2 (6 bases). CDR1 is SGHTA and CDR2 is FQGTGA in the germline V gene. The CDR3 runs 17 residues.

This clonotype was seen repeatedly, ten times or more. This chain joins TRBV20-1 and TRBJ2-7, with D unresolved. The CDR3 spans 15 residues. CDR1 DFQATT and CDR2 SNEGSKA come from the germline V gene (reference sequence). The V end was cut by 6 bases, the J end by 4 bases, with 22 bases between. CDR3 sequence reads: CSAGTHSGVGYEQYF. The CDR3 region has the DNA TGCAGTGCAGGAACACACAGTGGGGTGGGGTACGAGCAGTACTTC.

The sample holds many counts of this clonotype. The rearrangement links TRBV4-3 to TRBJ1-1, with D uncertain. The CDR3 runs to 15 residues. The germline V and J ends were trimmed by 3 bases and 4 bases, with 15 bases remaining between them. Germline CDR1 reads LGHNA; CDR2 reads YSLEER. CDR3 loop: CASSQANAPGTEAFF. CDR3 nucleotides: TGCGCCAGCAGCCAGGCAAACGCCCCGGGCACTGAAGCTTTCTTT.

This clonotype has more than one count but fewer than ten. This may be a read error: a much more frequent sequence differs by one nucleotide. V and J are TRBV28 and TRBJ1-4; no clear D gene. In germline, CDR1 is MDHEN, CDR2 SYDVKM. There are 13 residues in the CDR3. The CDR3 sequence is CASSFATNEKLSF. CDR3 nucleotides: TGTGCCAGCAGTTTTGCAACTAATGAAAAACTGTCTTTT.

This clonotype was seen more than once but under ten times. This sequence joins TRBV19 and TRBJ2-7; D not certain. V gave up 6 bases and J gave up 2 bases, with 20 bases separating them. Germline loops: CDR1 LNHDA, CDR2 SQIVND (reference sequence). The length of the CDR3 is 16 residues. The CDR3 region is CASSSTSKQATYEQYF. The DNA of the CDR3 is TGTGCCAGTAGCTCAACCTCAAAACAAGCAACCTACGAGCAGTACTTC.

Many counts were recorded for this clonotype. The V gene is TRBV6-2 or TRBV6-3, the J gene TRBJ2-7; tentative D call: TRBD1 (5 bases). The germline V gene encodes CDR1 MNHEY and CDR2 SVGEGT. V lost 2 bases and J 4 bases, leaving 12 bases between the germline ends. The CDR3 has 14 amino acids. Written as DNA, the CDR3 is TGTGCCAGCAGTTACCTTGGACAACCTTACGAGCAGTACTTC. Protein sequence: CASSYLGQPYEQYF.

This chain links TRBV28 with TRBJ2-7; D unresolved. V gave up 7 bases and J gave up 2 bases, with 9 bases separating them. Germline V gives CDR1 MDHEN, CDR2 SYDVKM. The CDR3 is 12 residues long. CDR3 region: CASISGTYEQYF. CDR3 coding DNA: TGTGCCAGCATTTCCGGAACCTACGAGCAGTACTTC.

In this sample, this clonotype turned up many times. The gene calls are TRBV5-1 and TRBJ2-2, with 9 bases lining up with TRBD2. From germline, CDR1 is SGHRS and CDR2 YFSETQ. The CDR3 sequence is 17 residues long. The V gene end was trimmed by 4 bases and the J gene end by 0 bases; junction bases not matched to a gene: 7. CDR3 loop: CASSKLVAGANTGELFF. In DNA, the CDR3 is TGCGCCAGCAGCAAATTGGTAGCGGGGGCGAACACCGGGGAGCTGTTTTTT. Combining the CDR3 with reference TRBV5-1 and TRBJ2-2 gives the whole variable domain KAGVTQTPRYLIKTRGQQVTLSCSPISGHRSVSWYQQTPGQGLQFLFEYFSETQRNKGNFPGRFSGRQFSNSRSEMNVSTLELGDSALYLCASSKLVAGANTGELFFGEGSRLTVL.

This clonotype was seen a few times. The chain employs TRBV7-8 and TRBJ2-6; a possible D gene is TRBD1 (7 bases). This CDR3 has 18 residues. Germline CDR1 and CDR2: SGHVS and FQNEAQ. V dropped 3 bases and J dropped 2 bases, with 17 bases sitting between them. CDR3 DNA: TGTGCCAGCAGCTTCACTCCAGGGGGGTGGGCTGGGGCCAACGTCCTGACTTTC. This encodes CASSFTPGGWAGANVLTF.

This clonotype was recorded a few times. The CDR3 is CASSPRGNFEAFF. The CDR3 nucleotides are TGTGCCAGTAGCCCCAGGGGCAATTTTGAAGCTTTCTTT. V is TRBV19 and J is TRBJ1-1; the D gene is possibly TRBD1 (6 bases). In germline, CDR1 is LNHDA, CDR2 SQIVND (reference sequence). This CDR3 is 13 amino acids long. The V end lost 6 bases, the J end lost 7 bases, and 15 bases lay between the germline ends. Full variable domain (outside the CDR3, taken from reference TRBV19 and TRBJ1-1): DGGITQSPKYLFRKEGQNVTLSCEQNLNHDAMYWYRQDPGQGLRLIYYSQIVNDFQKGDIAEGYSVSREKKESFPLTVTSAQKNPTAFYLCASSPRGNFEAFFGQGTRLTVV.

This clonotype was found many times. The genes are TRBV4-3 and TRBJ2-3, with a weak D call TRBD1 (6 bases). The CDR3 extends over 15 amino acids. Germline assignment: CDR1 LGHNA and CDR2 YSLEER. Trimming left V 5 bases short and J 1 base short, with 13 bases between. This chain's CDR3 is CASSFSRQGTDTQYF. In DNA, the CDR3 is TGCGCCAGCAGCTTTTCAAGACAGGGCACAGATACGCAGTATTTT.

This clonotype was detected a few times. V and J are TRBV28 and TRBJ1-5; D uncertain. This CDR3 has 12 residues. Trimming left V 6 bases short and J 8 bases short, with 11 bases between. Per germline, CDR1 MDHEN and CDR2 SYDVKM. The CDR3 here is CASSQEVKPQHF. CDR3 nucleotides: TGTGCCAGCAGCCAGGAAGTGAAGCCCCAGCATTTT.

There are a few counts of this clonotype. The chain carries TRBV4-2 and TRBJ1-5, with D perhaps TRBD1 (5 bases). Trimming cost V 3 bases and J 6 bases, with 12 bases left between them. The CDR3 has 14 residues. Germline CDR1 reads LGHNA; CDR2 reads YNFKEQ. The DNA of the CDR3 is TGTGCCAGCAGCCACCCAGGGTCAGGTCAGCCCCAGCATTTT. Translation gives CASSHPGSGQPQHF.